This is a list of T cell receptor beta chains from one sample in a study of T cell responses to AZD1222 COVID-19 vaccine. The protocol was immunoSEQ multiplex PCR, while the TCRdb copy is restricted to in-frame clones and leaves out a portion. The table lists approximately 130,000 clones, 80% to 90% of them singletons. This sample comprised peripheral blood, obtained 28 days after the second AZD1222 dose. These TCRs come from an adult who received the AZD1222 COVID-19 vaccine. CDR3s include the opening cysteine and the closing phenylalanine or tryptophan. The order of the fields is J gene, clone size, D gene, V gene, CDR3 protein, CDR3 DNA. A D gene is named only where the DNA matches it firmly. A clone size is listed for some rows: how often the clone was seen (once, few, many), or a class if it is expanded.

J: TRBJ1-6; size: NA; D: TRBD1; V: TRBV7-2; CDR3: CASSPQGLTGSPLHF; DNA: TGTGCCAGCAGCCCACAGGGGCTCACTGGGTCACCCCTCCACTTT
J: TRBJ1-3; size: NA; D: NA; V: TRBV25-1; CDR3: CASSAPGALGNTIYF; DNA: TGTGCCAGCAGTGCACCCGGGGCGTTGGGAAACACCATATATTTT
J: TRBJ1-6; size: NA; D: NA; V: TRBV28; CDR3: CASSLGGGYNSPLHF; DNA: TGTGCCAGCAGCCTGGGGGGGGGATATAATTCACCCCTCCACTTT
J: TRBJ1-5; size: NA; D: TRBD1; V: TRBV12-5; CDR3: CASGLVLWTGGGYQPQHF; DNA: TGTGCTAGTGGTTTGGTACTCTGGACAGGGGGCGGTTATCAGCCCCAGCATTTT
J: TRBJ1-6; size: once; D: NA; V: TRBV10-1; CDR3: CASPGDGGNSPLHF; DNA: TGCGCCAGCCCAGGGGACGGGGGAAATTCACCCCTCCACTTT
J: TRBJ1-2; size: NA; D: NA; V: TRBV7-8; CDR3: CASSLGFEGNGYTF; DNA: TGTGCCAGCAGCTTAGGGTTTGAAGGGAATGGCTACACCTTC
J: TRBJ1-3; size: NA; D: TRBD1; V: TRBV3-1/TRBV3-2; CDR3: CASGLRGQGVNTIYF; DNA: TGTGCCAGCGGCCTAAGGGGACAGGGCGTAAACACCATATATTTT
J: TRBJ2-3; size: NA; D: NA; V: TRBV18; CDR3: CASSPPGPDTQYF; DNA: TGTGCCAGCTCACCCCCAGGGCCAGATACGCAGTATTTT
J: TRBJ2-7; size: once; D: TRBD2; V: TRBV7-8; CDR3: CASSLVIAGGLQYF; DNA: TGTGCCAGCAGCTTAGTGATCGCGGGGGGGCTGCAGTACTTC
J: TRBJ2-3; size: NA; D: NA; V: TRBV7-9; CDR3: CASRPQGGTDTQYF; DNA: TGTGCCAGCAGGCCTCAGGGTGGCACAGATACGCAGTATTTT